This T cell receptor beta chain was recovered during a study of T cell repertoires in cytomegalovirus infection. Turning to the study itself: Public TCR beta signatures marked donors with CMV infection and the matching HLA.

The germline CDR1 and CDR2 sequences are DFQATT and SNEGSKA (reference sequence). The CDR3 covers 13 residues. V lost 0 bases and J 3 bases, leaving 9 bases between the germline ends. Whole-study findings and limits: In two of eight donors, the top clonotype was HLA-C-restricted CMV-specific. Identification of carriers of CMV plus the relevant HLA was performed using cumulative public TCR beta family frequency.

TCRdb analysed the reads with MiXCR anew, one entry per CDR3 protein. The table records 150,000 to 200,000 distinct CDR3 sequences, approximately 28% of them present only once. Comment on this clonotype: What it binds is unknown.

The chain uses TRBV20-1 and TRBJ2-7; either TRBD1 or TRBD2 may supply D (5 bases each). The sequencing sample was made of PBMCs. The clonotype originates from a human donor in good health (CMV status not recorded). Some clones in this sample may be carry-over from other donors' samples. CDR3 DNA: TGCAGTGCTAGAGAGGGGACGGGCTACGAGCAGTACTTC. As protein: CSAREGTGYEQYF.